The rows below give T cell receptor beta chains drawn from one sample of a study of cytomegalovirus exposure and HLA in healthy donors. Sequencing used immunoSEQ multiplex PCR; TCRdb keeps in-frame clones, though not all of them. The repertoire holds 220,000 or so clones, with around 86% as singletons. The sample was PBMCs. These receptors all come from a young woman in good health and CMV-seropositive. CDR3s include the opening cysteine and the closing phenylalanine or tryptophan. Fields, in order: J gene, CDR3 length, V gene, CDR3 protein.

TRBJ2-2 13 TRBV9 CASSPGTSGELFF
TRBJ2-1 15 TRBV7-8 CASSRLAESYNEQFF
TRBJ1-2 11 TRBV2 CASSNYYGYTF
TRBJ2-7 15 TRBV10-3 CAISESGTGLDEQYF
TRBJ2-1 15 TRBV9 CASSASGWAYNEQFF
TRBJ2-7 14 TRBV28 CASSSRTITYEQYF
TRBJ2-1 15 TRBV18 CASSRLTGESSGQFF
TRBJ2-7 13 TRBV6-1 CASLGQGSNEQYF
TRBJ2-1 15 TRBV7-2 CASSSEGTSVDEQFF
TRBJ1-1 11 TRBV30 CAWSVLTSAFF
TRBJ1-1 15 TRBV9 CASSAQGQGYTEAFF
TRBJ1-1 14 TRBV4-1 CASRGSGGNTEAFF
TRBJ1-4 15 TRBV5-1 CASSPGLRAGEKLFF
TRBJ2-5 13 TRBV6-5 CASSRTGWETQYF
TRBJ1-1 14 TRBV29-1 CSVGFRAGRTEAFF
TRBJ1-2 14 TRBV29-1 CSVLYRDFNYGYTF
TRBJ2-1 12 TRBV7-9 CASTRQINEQFF
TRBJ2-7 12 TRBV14 CASSQRGFEQYF
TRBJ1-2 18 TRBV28 CASSLRLGRGKGPYGYTF
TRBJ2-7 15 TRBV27 CASSTWTSGNYEQYF
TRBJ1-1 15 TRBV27 CASSLTGGLNTEAFF
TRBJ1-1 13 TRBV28 CASRSGTHTEAFF
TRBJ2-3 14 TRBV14 CASSQGTSGRIKYF
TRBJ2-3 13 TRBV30 CAWDQTGTDTQYF
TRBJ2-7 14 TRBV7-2 CASSLRERSYEQYF
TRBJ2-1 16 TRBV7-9 CASSSETSAAYNEQFF
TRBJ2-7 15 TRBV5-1 CASSFDATGTYEQYF
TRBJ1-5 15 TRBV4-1 CASSQYRDSNQPQHF
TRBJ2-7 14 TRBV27 CASKQEPGNYEQYF
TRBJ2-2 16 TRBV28 CASSTPRDRAFGELFF
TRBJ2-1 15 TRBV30 CAWRTVRQGANEQFF
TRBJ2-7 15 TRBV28 CASSPRGTVSYEQYF
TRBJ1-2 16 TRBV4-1 CASSYAPGQGNYGYTF
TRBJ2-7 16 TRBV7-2 CASSLGLAGVSYEQYF
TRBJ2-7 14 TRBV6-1 CASSEAQAFYEQYF
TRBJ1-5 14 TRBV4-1 CASSQEGGMEPQHF
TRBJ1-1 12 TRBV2 CASSRGQALPFF
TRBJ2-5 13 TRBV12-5 CAANRWPGETQYF